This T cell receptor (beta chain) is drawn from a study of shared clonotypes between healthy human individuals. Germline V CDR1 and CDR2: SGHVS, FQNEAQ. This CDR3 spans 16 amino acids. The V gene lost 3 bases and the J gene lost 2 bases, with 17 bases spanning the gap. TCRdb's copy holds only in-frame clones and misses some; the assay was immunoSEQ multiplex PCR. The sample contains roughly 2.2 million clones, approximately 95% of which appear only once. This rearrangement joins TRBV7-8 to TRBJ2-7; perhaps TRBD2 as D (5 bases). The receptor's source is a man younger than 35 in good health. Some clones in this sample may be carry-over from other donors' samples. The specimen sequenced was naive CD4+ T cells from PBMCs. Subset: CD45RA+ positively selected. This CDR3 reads CASSFTLGKGAYEQYF. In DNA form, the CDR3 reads TGTGCCAGCAGCTTTACTTTGGGAAAGGGAGCCTACGAGCAGTACTTC.